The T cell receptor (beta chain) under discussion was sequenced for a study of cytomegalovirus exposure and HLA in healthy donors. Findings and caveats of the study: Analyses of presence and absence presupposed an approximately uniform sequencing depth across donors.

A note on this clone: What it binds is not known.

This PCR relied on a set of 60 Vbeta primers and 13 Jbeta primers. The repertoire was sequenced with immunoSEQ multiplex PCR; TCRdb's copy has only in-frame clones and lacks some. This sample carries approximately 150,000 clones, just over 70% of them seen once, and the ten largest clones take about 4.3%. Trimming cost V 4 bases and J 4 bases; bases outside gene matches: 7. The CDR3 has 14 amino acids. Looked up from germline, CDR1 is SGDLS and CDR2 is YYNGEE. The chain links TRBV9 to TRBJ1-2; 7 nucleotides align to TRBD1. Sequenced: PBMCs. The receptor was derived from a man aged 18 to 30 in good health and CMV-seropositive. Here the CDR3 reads CASSPQTGLYGYTF. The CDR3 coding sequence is TGTGCCAGCAGCCCCCAGACAGGGCTCTATGGCTACACCTTC.